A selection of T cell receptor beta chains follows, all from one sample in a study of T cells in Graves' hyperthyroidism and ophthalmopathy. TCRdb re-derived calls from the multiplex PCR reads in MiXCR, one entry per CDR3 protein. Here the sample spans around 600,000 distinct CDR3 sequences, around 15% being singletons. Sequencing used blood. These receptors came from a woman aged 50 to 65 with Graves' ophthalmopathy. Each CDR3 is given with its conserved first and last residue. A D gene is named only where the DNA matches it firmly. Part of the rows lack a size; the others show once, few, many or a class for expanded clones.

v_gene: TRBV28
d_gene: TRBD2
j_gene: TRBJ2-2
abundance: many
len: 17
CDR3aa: CASSIGLAGGPGGELFF
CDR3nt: TGTGCCAGCAGTATAGGACTAGCGGGAGGGCCTGGCGGGGAGCTGTTTTTT

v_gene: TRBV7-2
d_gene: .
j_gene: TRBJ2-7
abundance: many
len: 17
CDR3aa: CASSLRVGALRPYEQYF
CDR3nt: TGTGCCAGCAGCTTAAGGGTAGGGGCACTGAGGCCCTACGAGCAGTACTTC

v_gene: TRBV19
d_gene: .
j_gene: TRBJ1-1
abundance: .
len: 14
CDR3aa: CASRGGVYGSEAFF
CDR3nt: TGTGCCAGTAGAGGGGGGGTTTATGGTTCTGAAGCTTTCTTT

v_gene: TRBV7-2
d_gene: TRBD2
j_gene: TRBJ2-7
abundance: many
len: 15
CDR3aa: CASSPPVGTSGEQYF
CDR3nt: TGTGCCAGCAGCCCCCCCGTCGGGACTAGTGGCGAGCAGTACTTC

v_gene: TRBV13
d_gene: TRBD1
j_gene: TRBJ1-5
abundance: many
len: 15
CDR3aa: CASSFGQGPNQPQHF
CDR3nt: TGTGCCAGCAGCTTCGGACAGGGCCCCAATCAGCCCCAGCATTTT

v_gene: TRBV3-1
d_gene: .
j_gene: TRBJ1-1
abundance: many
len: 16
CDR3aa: CASSRDGTFIGTEAFF
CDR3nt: TGTGCCAGCAGCCGGGACGGGACTTTTATTGGGACTGAAGCTTTCTTT

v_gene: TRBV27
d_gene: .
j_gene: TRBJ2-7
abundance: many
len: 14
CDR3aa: CASSLAVEGWEQYF
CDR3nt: TGTGCCAGCAGTTTAGCCGTTGAGGGGTGGGAGCAGTACTTC

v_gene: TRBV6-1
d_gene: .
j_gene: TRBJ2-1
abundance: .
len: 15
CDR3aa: CVSSYRGGFYNEQFF
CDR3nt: TGTGTCAGCAGTTATAGAGGGGGGTTCTACAATGAGCAGTTCTTC

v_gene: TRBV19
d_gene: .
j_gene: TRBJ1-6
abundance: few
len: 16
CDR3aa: CASSSGQSSYNSPLHF
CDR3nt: TGTGCCAGTAGTTCAGGGCAAAGCTCCTATAATTCACCCCTCCACTTT

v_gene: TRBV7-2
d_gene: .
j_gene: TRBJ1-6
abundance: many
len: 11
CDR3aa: CASSFDSPLHF
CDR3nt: TGTGCCAGCAGCTTCGATTCACCCCTCCACTTT

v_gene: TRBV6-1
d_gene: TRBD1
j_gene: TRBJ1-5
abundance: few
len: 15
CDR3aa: CASSDGGTAEEPQHF
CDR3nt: TGTGCCAGCAGTGATGGGGGGACAGCCGAGGAGCCCCAGCATTTT

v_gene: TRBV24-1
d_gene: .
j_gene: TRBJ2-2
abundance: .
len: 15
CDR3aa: CATNGRESATGELFF
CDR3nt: TGTGCCACCAATGGACGGGAGTCCGCCACCGGGGAGCTGTTTTTT

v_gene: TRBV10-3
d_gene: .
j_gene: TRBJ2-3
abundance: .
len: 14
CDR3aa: CAIRRGITTDTQYF
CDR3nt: TGTGCCATCAGGAGGGGTATTACCACAGATACGCAGTATTTT

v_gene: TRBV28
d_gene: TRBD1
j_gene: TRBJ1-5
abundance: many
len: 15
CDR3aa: CASGDRGRDNQPQHF
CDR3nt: TGTGCCAGCGGAGACAGGGGGCGCGACAATCAGCCCCAGCATTTT

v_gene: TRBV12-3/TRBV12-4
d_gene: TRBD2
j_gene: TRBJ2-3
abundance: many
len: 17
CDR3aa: CASSLRGGSGGPDTQYF
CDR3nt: TGTGCCAGCAGTTTAAGGGGCGGGAGTGGTGGGCCAGATACGCAGTATTTT

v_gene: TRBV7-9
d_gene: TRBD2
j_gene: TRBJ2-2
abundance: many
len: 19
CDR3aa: CASSSAPGLAGVGTGELFF
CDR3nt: TGTGCCAGCAGCTCTGCGCCGGGACTAGCGGGAGTGGGCACCGGGGAGCTGTTTTTT

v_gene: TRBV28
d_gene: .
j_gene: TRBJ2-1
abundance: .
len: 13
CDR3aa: CASSTKLEDEQFF
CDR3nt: TGTGCCAGCAGTACCAAACTAGAAGATGAGCAGTTCTTC

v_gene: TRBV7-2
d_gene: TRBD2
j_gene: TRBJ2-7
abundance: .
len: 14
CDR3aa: CASSHSGRPYEQYF
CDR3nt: TGTGCCAGCAGCCACAGCGGGAGACCGTACGAGCAGTACTTC

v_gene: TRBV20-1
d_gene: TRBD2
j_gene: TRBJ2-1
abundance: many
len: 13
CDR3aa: CSAGETSGIRQFF
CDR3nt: TGCAGTGCTGGGGAGACTAGCGGTATCAGGCAGTTCTTC

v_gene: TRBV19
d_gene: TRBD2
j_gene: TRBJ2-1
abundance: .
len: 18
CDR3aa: CASSIRKGTSGIGDEQFF
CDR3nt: TGTGCCAGTAGTATACGGAAAGGGACTAGCGGTATTGGGGATGAGCAGTTCTTC

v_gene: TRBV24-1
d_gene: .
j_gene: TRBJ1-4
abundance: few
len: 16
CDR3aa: CATSDPHLITNEKLFF
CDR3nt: TGTGCCACCAGTGATCCCCACCTCATAACTAATGAAAAACTGTTTTTT

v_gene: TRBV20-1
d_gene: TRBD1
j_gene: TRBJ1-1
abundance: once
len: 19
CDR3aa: CSARGARRTGGYLNTEAFF
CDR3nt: TGCAGTGCTAGAGGTGCCCGCCGGACAGGGGGCTATTTGAACACTGAAGCTTTCTTT

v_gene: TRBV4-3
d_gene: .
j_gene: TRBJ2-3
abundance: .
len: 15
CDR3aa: CASSQDGTTTDTQYF
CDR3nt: TGCGCCAGCAGCCAAGATGGGACAACCACAGATACGCAGTATTTT

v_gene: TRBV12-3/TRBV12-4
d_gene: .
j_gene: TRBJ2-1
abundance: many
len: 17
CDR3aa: CASSLGPRTEGIDEQFF
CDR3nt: TGTGCCAGCAGTTTAGGCCCTCGGACAGAGGGGATCGATGAGCAGTTCTTC

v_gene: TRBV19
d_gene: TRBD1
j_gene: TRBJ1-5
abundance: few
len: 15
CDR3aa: CASSGGQGSTQPQHF
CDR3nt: TGTGCCAGTAGTGGCGGACAGGGTAGTACTCAGCCCCAGCATTTT

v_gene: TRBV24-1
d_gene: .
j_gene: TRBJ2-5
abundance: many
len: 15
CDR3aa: CATSDLAGAGETQYF
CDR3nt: TGTGCCACCAGTGATTTGGCAGGGGCTGGGGAGACCCAGTACTTC

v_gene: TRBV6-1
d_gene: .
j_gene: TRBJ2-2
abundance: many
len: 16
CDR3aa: CASNPLRALNTGELFF
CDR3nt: TGTGCCAGCAACCCCCTCCGGGCCCTTAACACCGGGGAGCTGTTTTTT

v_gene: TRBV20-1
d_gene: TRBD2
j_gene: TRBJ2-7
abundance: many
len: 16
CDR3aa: CSARDGEAGPSYEQYF
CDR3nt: TGCAGTGCTAGAGATGGGGAAGCGGGACCCTCCTACGAGCAGTACTTC

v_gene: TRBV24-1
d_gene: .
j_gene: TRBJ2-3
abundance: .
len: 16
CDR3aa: CATSGRDLPSTDTQYF
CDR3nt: TGTGCCACCAGTGGAAGGGACTTACCTAGCACAGATACGCAGTATTTT

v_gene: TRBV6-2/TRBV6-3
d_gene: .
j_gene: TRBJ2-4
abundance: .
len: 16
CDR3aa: CASSQPADLAKNIQYF
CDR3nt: TGTGCCAGCAGTCAGCCAGCAGACCTAGCCAAAAACATTCAGTACTTC

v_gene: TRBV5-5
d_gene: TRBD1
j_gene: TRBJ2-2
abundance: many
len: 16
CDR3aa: CASSQDRSKNTGELFF
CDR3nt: TGTGCCAGCAGCCAGGACAGGTCCAAGAACACCGGGGAGCTGTTTTTT

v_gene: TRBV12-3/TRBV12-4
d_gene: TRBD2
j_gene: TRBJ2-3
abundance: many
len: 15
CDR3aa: CASRRLAGAQDTQYF
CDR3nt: TGTGCCAGCAGAAGACTAGCGGGAGCTCAAGATACGCAGTATTTT

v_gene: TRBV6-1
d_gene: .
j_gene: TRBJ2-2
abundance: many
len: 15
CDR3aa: CASSQGEAMTGELFF
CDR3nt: TGTGCCAGCAGCCAGGGGGAGGCGATGACCGGGGAGCTGTTTTTT

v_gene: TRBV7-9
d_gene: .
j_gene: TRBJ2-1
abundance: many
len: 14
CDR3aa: CASSLSGLNNEQFF
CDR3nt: TGTGCCAGCAGCTTAAGCGGGTTAAACAATGAGCAGTTCTTC

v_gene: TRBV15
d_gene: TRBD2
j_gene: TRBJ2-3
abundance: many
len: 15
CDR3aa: CATSRPGRAADTQYF
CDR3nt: TGTGCCACCAGCAGACCCGGGAGGGCCGCAGATACGCAGTATTTT

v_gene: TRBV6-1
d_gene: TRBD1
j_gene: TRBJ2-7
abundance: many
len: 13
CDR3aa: CATRQGRSYEQYF
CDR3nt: TGTGCCACCCGACAGGGAAGGTCTTACGAGCAGTACTTC

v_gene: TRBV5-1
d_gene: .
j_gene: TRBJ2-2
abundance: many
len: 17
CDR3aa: CASSLDTLSRNTGELFF
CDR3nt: TGCGCCAGCAGCTTGGACACCTTGTCCAGGAACACCGGGGAGCTGTTTTTT

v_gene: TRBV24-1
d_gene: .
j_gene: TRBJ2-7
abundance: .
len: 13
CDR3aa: CATSDFRTMKQYF
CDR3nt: TGTGCCACCAGTGATTTTCGGACTATGAAGCAGTACTTC

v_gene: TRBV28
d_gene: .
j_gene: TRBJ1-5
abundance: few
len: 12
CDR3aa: CASFAPSQPQHF
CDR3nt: TGTGCCAGCTTTGCCCCGAGTCAGCCCCAGCATTTT

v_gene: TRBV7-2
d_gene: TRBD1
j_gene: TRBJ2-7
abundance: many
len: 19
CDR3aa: CASSSLLGTGGARAYEQYF
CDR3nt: TGTGCCAGCAGTTCCTTACTTGGGACAGGGGGCGCGAGGGCTTACGAGCAGTACTTC

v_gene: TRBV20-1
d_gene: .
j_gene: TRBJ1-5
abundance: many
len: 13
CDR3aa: CSAVQGSNQPQHF
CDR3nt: TGCAGTGCTGTACAGGGTAGCAATCAGCCCCAGCATTTT

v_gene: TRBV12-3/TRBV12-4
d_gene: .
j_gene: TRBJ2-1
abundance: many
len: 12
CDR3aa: CASLGQYNEQFF
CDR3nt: TGTGCCAGCCTTGGGCAGTACAATGAGCAGTTCTTC

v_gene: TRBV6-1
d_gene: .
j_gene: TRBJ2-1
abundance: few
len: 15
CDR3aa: CASTPAGSSYNEQFF
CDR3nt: TGTGCCAGCACCCCGGCAGGGAGCTCCTACAATGAGCAGTTCTTC

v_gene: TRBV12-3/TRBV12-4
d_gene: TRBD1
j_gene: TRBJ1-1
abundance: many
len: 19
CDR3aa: CASSLGTGTGRHLNTEAFF
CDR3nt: TGTGCCAGCAGTTTAGGAACCGGGACAGGGCGCCACCTGAACACTGAAGCTTTCTTT

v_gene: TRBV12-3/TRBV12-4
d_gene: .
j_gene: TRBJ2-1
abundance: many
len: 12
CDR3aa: CASSLSHTEQFF
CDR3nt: TGTGCCAGCAGTTTGAGTCATACTGAGCAGTTCTTC